A single sample gave rise to the 19 T cell receptor beta chains below, sequenced in a study of post-analysis software for immune sequencing data. Overall study results and limits: Controls had lower frequencies than patients of about 5 TRBV segments, which included TRBV5-6, TRBV5-1 and TRBV20-1.

Their antigens remain unidentified. Every TCR beta cDNA library bore unique molecular identifiers. MiXCR, applied by TCRdb to the PCR reads, yields one record per CDR3 protein. The repertoire consists of roughly 650,000 distinct CDR3 sequences, with approximately 59% occurring once and the leading ten covering 11%. Sequenced input: blood. These receptors all come from a girl aged 2 to 10 with multiple sclerosis.

This clonotype has just one count. The CDR3 DNA reads as TGTGCCAGCAGTGTTCAGCGGGAGTGGGTGAATGAGCAGTACTTC. Protein: CASSVQREWVNEQYF. This chain links TRBV6-2 or TRBV6-3 with TRBJ2-5; 8 nucleotides agree with TRBD2. Per germline, CDR1 MNHEY and CDR2 SVGEGT. This CDR3 contains 15 residues. The trim removed 5 bases at V and 11 bases at J, leaving 16 bases unmatched.

This clonotype showed up just once. Germline and junction disagree at one end, which may indicate a read error. The rearrangement joins TRBV15 to TRBJ1-4, with 8 bases fitting TRBD1. This CDR3 spans 16 amino acids. Germline CDR1 and CDR2: LNHNV and YYDKDF (reference sequence). CDR3 in DNA: TGTGCCGCCAGCAGAGGGGCAGGGGGCTCAAGTGAAAAACTGTTTTTT. This gives the protein CAASRGAGGSSEKLFF.

The V call is TRBV18, the J call TRBJ2-1, with 10 bases aligning to TRBD1. From germline, CDR1 is KGHSH and CDR2 LQKENI. After removal of 2 bases from V and 4 bases from J, the junction contained 5 bases not matched to a gene. CDR3 size: 16 residues. CDR3 nucleotide sequence: TGTGCCAGCTCACCAAGCAGGACAGGGGGATACAATGAGCAGTTCTTC. This codes for CASSPSRTGGYNEQFF. The full variable domain, in which reference TRBV18 and TRBJ2-1 provide the parts outside the CDR3, is NAGVMQNPRHLVRRRGQEARLRCSPMKGHSHVYWYRQLPEEGLKFMVYLQKENIIDESGMPKERFSAEFPKEGPSILRIQQVVRGDSAAYFCASSPSRTGGYNEQFFGPGTRLTVL.

The V gene is TRBV2, the J gene TRBJ1-2; 9 bases map to TRBD1. CDR3 length: 12 residues. Trimming removed 9 bases from V and 5 bases from J; junction bases left unmatched: 4. The germline gives CDR1 SNHLY, CDR2 FYNNEI. The CDR3 nucleotides read TGTGCCAGGAGGGACAGGGCATATGGCTACACCTTC. This translates into CARRDRAYGYTF.

This clonotype was seen a few times. The gene calls are TRBV5-1 and TRBJ2-7; TRBD2 matches 7 bases. CDR3 length equals 15 residues. Per germline, CDR1 SGHRS and CDR2 YFSETQ. Trimming removed 0 bases from V and 0 bases from J; junction bases left unmatched: 3. CDR3 sequence reads: CASSLAGGYSYEQYF. The CDR3 DNA follows: TGCGCCAGCAGCTTGGCGGGAGGTTACTCCTACGAGCAGTACTTC.

The rearrangement uses TRBV5-5 and TRBJ2-5, with 10 bases that match TRBD1. CDR1 is SGHKS, CDR2 YYEKEE, per germline (reference sequence). The CDR3 is made up of 15 amino acids. The junction had 9 bases not matched to a gene; V was cut back by 6 bases and J by 4 bases. Here the CDR3 DNA reads TGTGCCAGCATCTATGGGACAGGGGAGGGAGAGACCCAGTACTTC. Encoded protein: CASIYGTGEGETQYF.

V gene TRBV7-8 combines with J gene TRBJ1-2; D remains ambiguous. The CDR3 extends over 14 amino acids. The V gene's germline CDR1 is SGHVS and CDR2 FQNEAQ. The V end lost 5 bases, the J end lost 3 bases, and 13 bases lay between the germline ends. The CDR3 DNA sequence: TGTGCCAGCAGCCCAAGGGAGACTGACTATGGCTACACCTTC. This encodes CASSPRETDYGYTF.

The V gene is TRBV5-1, the J gene TRBJ2-1; tentative D call: TRBD2 (5 bases). The V gene lost 0 bases and the J gene lost 5 bases, with 15 bases spanning the gap. Germline CDR1 SGHRS, CDR2 YFSETQ. The CDR3 totals 16 residues. The DNA for the CDR3 is TGCGCCAGCAGCTTGGCTTTGCGGACTTCGGACAATGAGCAGTTCTTC. As protein: CASSLALRTSDNEQFF.

The chain links TRBV20-1 to TRBJ2-1; 9 positions match TRBD2. Germline loops: CDR1 DFQATT, CDR2 SNEGSKA (reference sequence). CDR3 length: 16 residues. V shed 5 bases and J 4 bases; nucleotides not matched to a gene: 12. The CDR3 coding sequence is TGCAGTGCTGCTGAGGGTGCGGGGGGGACTTACAATGAGCAGTTCTTC. Encoded protein: CSAAEGAGGTYNEQFF.

In the case of this clonotype: The junction departs from the called germline gene at one end, perhaps through a read error. The CDR3, as DNA: TGTGCCAGCAGCTCCGGACTGCCGAGTCCGCGCGAGACCCCGTACTTC. Its translation: CASSSGLPSPRETPYF. This chain links TRBV7-3 with TRBJ2-5, with a weak D call TRBD2 (5 bases). The V gene's germline CDR1 is SGHTA and CDR2 FQGTGA. This CDR3 spans 16 amino acids.

The sample holds a few counts of this clonotype. This sequence joins TRBV29-1 and TRBJ2-3; 11 nucleotides agree with TRBD2. V dropped 4 bases and J dropped 5; count of bases not matched to a gene: 2. The germline gives CDR1 SQVTM, CDR2 ANQGSEA. This CDR3 has 13 residues. This chain's CDR3 is CSVALAGGDTQYF. CDR3 DNA: TGCAGCGTTGCTCTAGCGGGAGGAGATACGCAGTATTTT.

This clonotype was recorded a few times. CDR3 in amino acids: CASSPGLADNTDTQYF. The CDR3, as DNA: TGCGCCAGCAGTCCTGGACTAGCGGATAACACAGATACGCAGTATTTT. This chain joins TRBV10-1 and TRBJ2-3, with 10 bases lining up with TRBD2. This CDR3 has 16 residues. Germline V gives CDR1 WNHNN, CDR2 SYGVQD (reference sequence). Trimming at V came to 5 bases and at J to 2 bases, leaving 7 bases not matched to a gene.

The chain joins TRBV20-1 to TRBJ2-5, with 7 nucleotides matching TRBD2. The V gene end was trimmed by 0 bases and the J gene end by 4 bases; junction bases not matched to a gene: 11. The CDR3 has 16 amino acids. CDR1 is DFQATT and CDR2 is SNEGSKA in the germline V gene (reference sequence). For the CDR3, the DNA is TGCAGTGCTAGAGATCATTTGGGCGGGGGAGGAGAGACCCAGTACTTC. Its protein product is CSARDHLGGGGETQYF.

Note on this clonotype: Being one base from a much bigger clone, this may be a read error. The chain has TRBV12-3 or TRBV12-4 and TRBJ2-3, with no clear D. The CDR3 runs to 12 residues. Trimming shortened V by 6 bases and J by 2 bases, and 6 bases separated the two germline ends. The CDR3 sequence is CASRYYTDTQYF. The CDR3 DNA reads TGTGCCAGCAGGTACTACACAGATACGCAGTATTTT.

The chain joins TRBV7-2 to TRBJ2-1, with 7 bases fitting TRBD2. This CDR3 spans 16 amino acids. The germline CDR1 and CDR2 sequences are SGHTA and FQGNSA. V shed 4 bases, J shed 4 bases, and the junction held 10 bases outside the gene matches. CDR3 sequence: CASSSSAGDPYNEQFF. As DNA, the CDR3 is TGTGCCAGCAGCTCATCCGCGGGGGACCCGTACAATGAGCAGTTCTTC.

This clonotype has only a few counts. The chain combines TRBV20-1 with TRBJ2-1; D remains unclear. This CDR3 has 12 amino acids. V was clipped by 6 bases and J by 0 bases, with 6 bases between them. Germline V gives CDR1 DFQATT, CDR2 SNEGSKA (reference sequence). The chain's CDR3 is CSAGPSYNEQFF. The CDR3 DNA sequence: TGCAGTGCCGGACCCTCCTACAATGAGCAGTTCTTC.

This clonotype was recorded once. The chain carries TRBV6-1 and TRBJ1-6; TRBD1 matches at 7 bases. The length of the CDR3 is 21 residues. From germline, CDR1 is MNHNS and CDR2 SASEGT. Unmatched junction bases numbered 21, after V lost 7 bases and J lost 0 bases. The CDR3 loop is CASTLRGTVTPPSSYNSPLHF. The DNA for the CDR3 is TGTGCCAGCACCTTGAGGGGGACAGTCACACCTCCTAGCTCCTATAATTCACCCCTCCACTTT.

V is TRBV11-2 and J is TRBJ2-1; D ambiguous. The CDR3 runs to 15 residues. Trimming cost V 4 bases and J 0 bases, with 10 bases left between them. Germline V lookup: CDR1 SGHAT, CDR2 FQNNGV. The CDR3 DNA follows: TGTGCCAGCAGCTCCGGAATCGGCTCCTACAATGAGCAGTTCTTC. It translates to CASSSGIGSYNEQFF.

This clonotype was recorded many times. The chain has TRBV5-5 and TRBJ1-2; D is unclear. Per germline, CDR1 SGHKS and CDR2 YYEKEE (reference sequence). This CDR3 region has 13 residues. Trimming stripped 4 bases from V and 0 bases from J, with 7 bases between. The CDR3 DNA reads as TGTGCCAGCAGCCTACAGTCTAACTATGGCTACACCTTC. This translates into CASSLQSNYGYTF.